What follows describes a single T cell receptor (beta chain). Its antigen is undetermined. A J-beta primer mix and a sample-barcoded 5' primer were used in a second PCR of roughly 7 to 12 cycles. TCRdb re-analysed the 5' RACE reads in MiXCR, keeping a single row per CDR3 protein. The table has roughly 2 million distinct CDR3 sequences, less than 50% seen once. These data are taken from a study of blood T cells in healthy people across ages. Study findings and constraints: Relative to aged donors, long-lived donors carried more naive CD4+ cells and displayed higher diversity.

V lost 4 bases to trimming and J lost 4 bases; unmatched junction nucleotides: 9. This CDR3 region has 16 residues. Germline CDR1 SEHNR, CDR2 FQNEAQ (reference sequence). The origin of this receptor is a woman aged 40 to 55 in good health. The V call is TRBV7-9, the J call TRBJ2-1; TRBD2 matches at 8 bases. The sequencing sample was made of blood. CDR3 loop: CASSSKIAGTYNEQFF. Here the CDR3 DNA reads TGTGCCAGCAGCTCAAAGATAGCGGGGACGTACAATGAGCAGTTCTTC. Full variable domain (remainder filled in from reference TRBV7-9 and TRBJ2-1): DTGVSQNPRHKITKRGQNVTFRCDPISEHNRLYWYRQTLGQGPEFLTYFQNEAQLEKSRLLSDRFSAERPKGSFSTLEIQRTEQGDSAMYLCASSSKIAGTYNEQFFGPGTRLTVL.